This entry concerns a single T cell receptor (beta chain). The entry originates in a study of T cell responses to AZD1222 COVID-19 vaccine. This table comes from immunoSEQ multiplex PCR, and its TCRdb copy is limited to in-frame clones, with some not included. Here the sample spans 80,000 to 90,000 clones, about nine tenths being singletons. The J segment lost 7 bases and the V segment lost 7 bases, leaving 4 bases of the junction unmatched. The germline gives CDR1 SQVTM, CDR2 ANQGSEA. The CDR3 is 12 amino acids. Specimen: peripheral blood, collected 28 days after the second AZD1222 dose. The clonotype originates from an adult who received the AZD1222 COVID-19 vaccine. The chain has TRBV29-1 and TRBJ2-2; 9 nucleotides align to TRBD2. DNA for the CDR3: TGCAGCGCTGGACTAGCGAACGGGGAGCTGTTTTTT. It is translated as CSAGLANGELFF.